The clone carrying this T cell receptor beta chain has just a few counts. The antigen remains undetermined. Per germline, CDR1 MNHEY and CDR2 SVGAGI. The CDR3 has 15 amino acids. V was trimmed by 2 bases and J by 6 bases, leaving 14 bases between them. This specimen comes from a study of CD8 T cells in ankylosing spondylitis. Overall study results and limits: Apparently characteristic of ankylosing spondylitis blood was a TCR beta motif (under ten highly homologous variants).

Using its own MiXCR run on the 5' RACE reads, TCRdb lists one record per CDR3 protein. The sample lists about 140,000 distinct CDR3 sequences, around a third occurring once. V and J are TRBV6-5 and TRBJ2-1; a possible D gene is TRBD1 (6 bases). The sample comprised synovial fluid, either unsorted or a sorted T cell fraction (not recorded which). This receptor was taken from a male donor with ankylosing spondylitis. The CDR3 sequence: CASSYDRSLGNEQFF. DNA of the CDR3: TGTGCCAGCAGTTACGACAGGAGCTTAGGCAATGAGCAGTTCTTC.